The clone carrying this T cell receptor beta chain was observed many times. What it binds is not known. This beta chain represents an off-target read in a library built for alpha chains; its size is of limited meaning. Each CDR3 protein is one row after TCRdb ran MiXCR on the 5' RACE reads. The repertoire holds over 15,000 distinct CDR3 sequences, 5% to 7.5% seen once, with under 7% in the top ten. Noted time point: sample taken at primary tumor resection. Per germline, CDR1 MDHEN and CDR2 SYDVKM. Between the trimmed V and J ends, which lost 5 bases and 7 bases, there was a span of 12 bases. This CDR3 has 14 residues. The source of the sample is a study of spatial heterogeneity in lung cancer. Study-wide findings and caveats: One measure, the expanded intratumoral alpha and beta TCR count, tracked tumor mutation counts.

The origin of this receptor is a male donor with early-stage non-small cell lung cancer. This material consisted of lung tumor tissue, taken at surgery. This chain joins TRBV28 and TRBJ1-6; D ambiguous. CDR3 coding DNA: TGTGCCAGCAGTGTGGGTATCGGGAATTCACCCCTCCACTTT. Its translation is CASSVGIGNSPLHF.